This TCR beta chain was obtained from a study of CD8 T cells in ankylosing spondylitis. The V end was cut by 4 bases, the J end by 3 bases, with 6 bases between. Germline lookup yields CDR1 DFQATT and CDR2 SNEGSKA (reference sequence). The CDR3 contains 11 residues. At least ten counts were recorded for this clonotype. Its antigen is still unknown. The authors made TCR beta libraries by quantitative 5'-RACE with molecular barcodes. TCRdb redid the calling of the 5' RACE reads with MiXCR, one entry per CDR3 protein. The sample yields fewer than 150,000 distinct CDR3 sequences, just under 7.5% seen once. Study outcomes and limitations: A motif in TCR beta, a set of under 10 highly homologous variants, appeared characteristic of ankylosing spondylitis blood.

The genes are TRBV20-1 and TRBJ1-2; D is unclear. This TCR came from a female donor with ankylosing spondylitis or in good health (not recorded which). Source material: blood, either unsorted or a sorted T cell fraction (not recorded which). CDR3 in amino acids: CSATGDYGYTF. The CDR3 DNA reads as TGCAGTGCTACAGGAGACTATGGCTACACCTTC.